Presented here are 25 T cell receptor beta chains from one specimen sequenced in a study of identifying expanded T cells in peripheral blood. Assay: immunoSEQ multiplex PCR; the TCRdb copy retains only in-frame clones and omits some. The sample includes approximately 120,000 clones, about nine tenths of them seen just once. The sequencing sample was made of blood. These receptors all come from a person between 18 and 70 years old in good health.

The chain carries TRBV5-1 and TRBJ2-7; the match to TRBD1 covers 10 bases. This CDR3 has 13 amino acids. Trimming removed 1 base from V and 6 bases from J; junction bases left unmatched: 1. Germline CDR1 and CDR2: SGHRS and YFSETQ. The CDR3 coding sequence is TGCGCCAGCAGCTTGAGGACAGGGGGCGAGCAGTACTTC. The encoded protein is CASSLRTGGEQYF.

The chain uses TRBV28 and TRBJ1-4; 8 bases align to TRBD1. The germline V gene has CDR1 MDHEN and CDR2 SYDVKM. The CDR3 is 16 residues long. V lost 3 bases to trimming and J lost 0 bases; unmatched junction nucleotides: 3. The CDR3 DNA reads TGTGCCAGCAGTTTCTCGGACAGGGCAACTAATGAAAAACTGTTTTTT. Encoded protein: CASSFSDRATNEKLFF.

The chain carries TRBV7-6 and TRBJ2-7; the D gene is possibly TRBD1 (5 bases). The V gene lost 2 bases and the J gene lost 2 bases, with 16 bases spanning the gap. CDR1 SGHVS and CDR2 FNYEAQ come from the germline V gene. CDR3 size: 16 residues. CDR3 loop: CASSLKDPDSTYEQYF. In nucleotides, the CDR3 is TGTGCCAGCAGCTTAAAGGACCCCGACAGCACCTACGAGCAGTACTTC.

V and J are TRBV19 and TRBJ2-3; 11 bases map to TRBD1. The CDR3 consists of 15 residues. The junction had 4 bases not matched to a gene; V was cut back by 4 bases and J by 4 bases. CDR1 and CDR2 from the germline V gene are LNHDA and SQIVND (reference sequence). Here the CDR3 reads CASSSRGQGADTQYF. The CDR3 bases are TGTGCCAGTAGTAGTAGGGGACAGGGGGCAGATACGCAGTATTTT. The full variable domain, in which reference TRBV19 and TRBJ2-3 provide the parts outside the CDR3, is DGGITQSPKYLFRKEGQNVTLSCEQNLNHDAMYWYRQDPGQGLRLIYYSQIVNDFQKGDIAEGYSVSREKKESFPLTVTSAQKNPTAFYLCASSSRGQGADTQYFGPGTRLTVL.

The chain carries TRBV4-2 and TRBJ1-5; 9 bases agree with TRBD1. The J segment lost 4 bases and the V segment lost 4 bases, leaving 2 bases of the junction unmatched. The CDR3 extends over 14 amino acids. Per germline, CDR1 LGHNA and CDR2 YNFKEQ. In DNA form, the CDR3 reads TGTGCCAGCAGCCCGGACAGGGGTAATCAGCCCCAGCATTTT. Residues: CASSPDRGNQPQHF.

The rearrangement joins TRBV6-6 to TRBJ2-1; tentative D call: TRBD2 (7 bases). Germline values: CDR1 MNHNY, CDR2 SVGAGI (reference sequence). Trimming left V 2 bases short and J 9 bases short, with 11 bases between. The CDR3 spans 13 residues. CDR3 nucleotides: TGTGCCAGCAGTTACAGGGGGGGTGGTGAGCAGTTCTTC. Its translation: CASSYRGGGEQFF.

This sequence joins TRBV19 and TRBJ1-2, with a weak D call TRBD1 (5 bases). CDR1 LNHDA and CDR2 SQIVND come from the germline V gene (reference sequence). This CDR3 is 15 amino acids long. With 6 bases removed from V and 8 bases from J, the gap between germline ends came to 22 bases. The DNA of the CDR3 is TGTGCCAGTAGACAACAGGAGGGACGGGCTAAAGGCTACACCTTC. Residues: CASRQQEGRAKGYTF.

The DNA for the CDR3 is TGTGCCAGCAGTGAAGGTCACCCGATATACACAGATACGCAGTATTTT. Its protein product is CASSEGHPIYTDTQYF. The gene calls are TRBV2 and TRBJ2-3; D is undetermined. Germline V lookup: CDR1 SNHLY, CDR2 FYNNEI. Trimming cost V 1 base and J 2 bases, with 13 bases left between them. The CDR3 loop spans 16 amino acids. Drawing the rest from reference TRBV2 and TRBJ2-3, the complete variable domain is EPEVTQTPSHQVTQMGQEVILRCVPISNHLYFYWYRQILGQKVEFLVSFYNNEISEKSEIFDDQFSVERPDGSNFTLKIRSTKLEDSAMYFCASSEGHPIYTDTQYFGPGTRLTVL.

The genes are TRBV5-1 and TRBJ2-3; 9 nucleotides match TRBD2. CDR3 size: 14 residues. Trimming took 7 bases from V and 4 from J; bases not matched to a gene: 7. Per germline, CDR1 SGHRS and CDR2 YFSETQ. This CDR3 reads CASGLAGVADTQYF. DNA for the CDR3: TGCGCCAGCGGTTTAGCGGGAGTGGCAGATACGCAGTATTTT.

V is TRBV6-5 and J is TRBJ1-3, with 8 positions matching TRBD1. V shed 5 bases, J shed 0 bases, and the junction held 3 bases outside the gene matches. In germline, CDR1 is MNHEY, CDR2 SVGAGI. The length of the CDR3 is 15 residues. The CDR3 here is CASSPDRASGNTIYF. CDR3 sequence (DNA): TGTGCCAGCAGTCCGGACAGGGCCTCTGGAAACACCATATATTTT.

The V and J genes are TRBV7-8 and TRBJ1-5; 10 nucleotides align to TRBD1. Germline CDR1 reads SGHVS; CDR2 reads FQNEAQ. The CDR3 has 17 amino acids. With 2 bases clipped from V and 4 bases from J, the junction kept 8 bases outside the gene matches. Here the CDR3 reads CASSLNPRGQGNQPQHF. The CDR3 DNA follows: TGTGCCAGCAGCTTAAATCCAAGGGGACAGGGGAATCAGCCCCAGCATTTT.

The rearrangement uses TRBV6-5 and TRBJ2-1, with 12 nucleotides matching TRBD2. Trimming cost V 3 bases and J 6 bases; bases outside gene matches: 6. Germline V gene sequence: CDR1 MNHEY, CDR2 SVGAGI. This CDR3 is built from 16 residues. The CDR3 region is CASSYSLAGGLNEQFF. The CDR3 DNA reads as TGTGCCAGCAGTTATTCTCTAGCGGGGGGGCTCAATGAGCAGTTCTTC.

Turning to this clone: This sample includes further DNA sequences coding for the same CDR3. V usage is TRBV5-6 and J usage is TRBJ2-3, with 7 bases matching TRBD1. The germline gives CDR1 SGHDT, CDR2 YYEEEE. The CDR3 spans 15 residues. With V trimmed by 3 bases and J by 0 bases, 4 bases remained unmatched. CDR3 bases: TGTGCCAGCAGCTGGGGGACAGTTAGCACAGATACGCAGTATTTT. Amino acids: CASSWGTVSTDTQYF.

This clone was observed a single time. The chain joins TRBV6-6 to TRBJ1-2; D uncertain. The CDR3 is 15 residues long. Germline CDR1 and CDR2: MNHNY and SVGAGI (reference sequence). V gave up 2 bases and J gave up 2 bases, with 12 bases separating them. DNA for the CDR3: TGTGCCAGCAGTTACCCCGTCCGCCTGAACTATGGCTACACCTTC. This codes for CASSYPVRLNYGYTF.

The CDR3 here is CASSASGTGRRNEQFF. As DNA, the CDR3 is TGTGCCAGCAGTGCCTCTGGAACAGGTCGGAGGAATGAGCAGTTCTTC. This chain connects TRBV2 to TRBJ2-1; D possibly uses TRBD1 or TRBD2 (5 bases each). V was shortened by 4 bases and J by 7 bases, with 20 bases between the two germline ends. The CDR3 has 16 residues. Germline V gene sequence: CDR1 SNHLY, CDR2 FYNNEI.

This chain connects TRBV14 to TRBJ2-5; D call uncertain. Germline values: CDR1 SGHDN, CDR2 FVKESK. CDR3 size: 14 residues. Trimming took 4 bases from V and 1 from J, leaving 10 bases between them. CDR3 nucleotides: TGTGCCAGCAGCCGCGCGGACGGCCAAGAGACCCAGTACTTC. Amino acid sequence: CASSRADGQETQYF.

The chain is built from TRBV13 and TRBJ2-6, with TRBD1 matching over 10 bases. V lost 5 bases to trimming and J lost 4 bases; unmatched junction nucleotides: 2. CDR1 and CDR2 (germline): PRHDT, FYEKMQ (reference sequence). The CDR3 runs to 15 residues. The CDR3 here is CASSRQGAGANVLTF. The CDR3 nucleotides read TGTGCCAGCAGCAGACAGGGGGCCGGGGCCAACGTCCTGACTTTC.

This clone was seen a single time. This chain links TRBV7-7 with TRBJ2-5, with a weak D call TRBD1 (6 bases). Germline loops: CDR1 SSHAT, CDR2 FNYEAQ (reference sequence). The CDR3 spans 14 residues. Trimming took off 2 bases at V and 5 bases at J, with 12 bases between the two ends. The CDR3 DNA is TGTGCCAGCAGCTTATTGGGGGCTCGGGAGACCCAGTACTTC. Translating gives CASSLLGARETQYF.

The chain joins TRBV5-1 to TRBJ2-3; weak D call: TRBD2 (6 bases). CDR1 SGHRS and CDR2 YFSETQ come from the germline V gene. V was trimmed by 0 bases and J by 7 bases, leaving 12 bases between them. CDR3 length: 14 amino acids. CDR3 nucleotide sequence: TGCGCCAGCAGCTTGGATGGCGGGGCGAATACGCAGTATTTT. It encodes CASSLDGGANTQYF. The whole variable domain, remainder taken from reference TRBV5-1 and TRBJ2-3, is KAGVTQTPRYLIKTRGQQVTLSCSPISGHRSVSWYQQTPGQGLQFLFEYFSETQRNKGNFPGRFSGRQFSNSRSEMNVSTLELGDSALYLCASSLDGGANTQYFGPGTRLTVL.

The chain couples TRBV5-6 to TRBJ2-7; D may be TRBD2 (5 bases). Germline loops: CDR1 SGHDT, CDR2 YYEEEE. V lost 4 bases to trimming and J lost 7 bases, with 21 bases between them. The CDR3 loop spans 15 amino acids. The CDR3: CASSIWPGRASEQYF. In nucleotides, the CDR3 is TGTGCCAGCAGCATTTGGCCGGGGAGAGCGAGTGAGCAGTACTTC.

The rearrangement uses TRBV5-1 and TRBJ2-2, with D possibly being TRBD1 (5 bases). This CDR3 spans 14 amino acids. Germline CDR1 reads SGHRS; CDR2 reads YFSETQ. Trimming removed 1 base at V and 4 bases at J, with 8 bases between. CDR3 nucleotides: TGCGCCAGCAGCTTGCGGACACCCACCGGGGAGCTGTTTTTT. As protein: CASSLRTPTGELFF.

This clone was recorded only once. The V gene is TRBV30, the J gene TRBJ1-1; D ambiguous. Looked up from germline, CDR1 is GTSNPN and CDR2 is SVGIG (reference sequence). The CDR3 totals 14 residues. The ends were cut back, 0 bases at V and 10 bases at J, with 18 bases in the middle. The CDR3 reads CAWSVGGVRPGAFF. For the CDR3, the DNA is TGTGCCTGGAGTGTTGGTGGGGTAAGACCAGGAGCTTTCTTT.

This clone was seen once. The chain uses TRBV7-3 and TRBJ2-3; tentative D call: TRBD2 (6 bases). The CDR3 is 14 amino acids. Germline V gene sequence: CDR1 SGHTA, CDR2 FQGTGA. Trimming removed 4 bases from V and 4 bases from J, with 12 bases in between. The CDR3 DNA reads as TGTGCCAGCAGCTCGACTAGAGAAGCAGATACGCAGTATTTT. Protein: CASSSTREADTQYF.

The chain links TRBV19 to TRBJ1-1, with TRBD1 matching over 8 bases. Germline values: CDR1 LNHDA, CDR2 SQIVND (reference sequence). The length of the CDR3 is 15 residues. V shed 6 bases and J 3 bases; nucleotides not matched to a gene: 9. CDR3 loop: CASSNQQGVHTEAFF. The DNA of the CDR3 is TGTGCCAGTAGCAACCAACAGGGGGTCCACACTGAAGCTTTCTTT.

The chain links TRBV4-1 to TRBJ2-1; 7 positions match TRBD1. This CDR3 comprises 11 residues. J gave up 9 bases and V 6 bases, and 2 bases lay outside the gene matches. CDR1 MGHRA and CDR2 YSYEKL come from the germline V gene. CDR3 residues: CASRGGPEQFF. CDR3 nucleotide sequence: TGCGCCAGCAGAGGGGGCCCTGAGCAGTTCTTC.